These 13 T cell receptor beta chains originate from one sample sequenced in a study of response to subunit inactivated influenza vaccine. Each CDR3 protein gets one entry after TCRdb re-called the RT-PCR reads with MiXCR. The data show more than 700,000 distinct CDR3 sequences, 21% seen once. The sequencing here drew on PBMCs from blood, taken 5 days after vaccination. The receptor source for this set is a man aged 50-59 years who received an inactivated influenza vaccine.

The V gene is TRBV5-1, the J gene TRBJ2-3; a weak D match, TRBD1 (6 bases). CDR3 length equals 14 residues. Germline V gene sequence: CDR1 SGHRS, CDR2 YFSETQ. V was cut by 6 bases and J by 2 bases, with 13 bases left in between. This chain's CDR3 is CASTGDTSTDTQYF. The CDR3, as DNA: TGCGCCAGCACTGGGGACACCTCCACAGATACGCAGTATTTT.

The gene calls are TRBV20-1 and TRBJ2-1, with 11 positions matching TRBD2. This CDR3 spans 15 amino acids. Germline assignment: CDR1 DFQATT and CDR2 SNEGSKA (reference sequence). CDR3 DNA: TGCAGGACGGTGGGGGTAGCGGGGGGGCCCAATGAGCAGTTCTTC. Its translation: CRTVGVAGGPNEQFF.

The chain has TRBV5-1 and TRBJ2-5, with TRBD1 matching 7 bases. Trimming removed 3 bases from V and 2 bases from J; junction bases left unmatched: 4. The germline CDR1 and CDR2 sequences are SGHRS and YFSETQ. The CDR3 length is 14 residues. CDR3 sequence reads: CASSSSGQQETQYF. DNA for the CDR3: TGCGCCAGCAGCTCCTCGGGACAGCAAGAGACCCAGTACTTC.

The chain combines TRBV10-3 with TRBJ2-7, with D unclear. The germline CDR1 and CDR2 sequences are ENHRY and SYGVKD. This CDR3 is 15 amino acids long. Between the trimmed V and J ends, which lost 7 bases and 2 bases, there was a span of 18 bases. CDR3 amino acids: CAITNSTRYPYEQYF. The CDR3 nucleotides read TGTGCCATCACCAACTCGACCCGATACCCCTACGAGCAGTACTTC.

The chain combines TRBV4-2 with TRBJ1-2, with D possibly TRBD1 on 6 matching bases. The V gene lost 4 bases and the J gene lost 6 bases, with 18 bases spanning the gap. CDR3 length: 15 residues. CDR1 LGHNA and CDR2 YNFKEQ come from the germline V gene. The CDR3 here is CASSPATGYPDGYTF. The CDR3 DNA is TGTGCCAGCAGCCCCGCAACAGGGTATCCTGATGGCTACACCTTC.

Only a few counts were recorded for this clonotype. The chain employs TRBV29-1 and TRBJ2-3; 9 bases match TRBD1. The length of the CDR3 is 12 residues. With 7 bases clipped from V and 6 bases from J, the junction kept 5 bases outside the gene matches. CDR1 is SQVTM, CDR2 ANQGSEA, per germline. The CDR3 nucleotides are TGCAGCGGGGGACAGGGATATGATACGCAGTATTTT. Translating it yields CSGGQGYDTQYF.

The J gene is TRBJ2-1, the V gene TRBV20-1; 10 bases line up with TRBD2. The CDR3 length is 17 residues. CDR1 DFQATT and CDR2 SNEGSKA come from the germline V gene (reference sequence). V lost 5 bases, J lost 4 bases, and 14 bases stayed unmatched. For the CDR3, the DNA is TGCAGTGCTTGGACAACTTCAGCGGGAGGGTCGTACAATGAGCAGTTCTTC. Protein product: CSAWTTSAGGSYNEQFF.

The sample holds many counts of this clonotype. As DNA, the CDR3 is TGCGCCAGCAGCCAAGAAGCGGGGGTCTACGAGCAGTACTTC. Translated, it gives CASSQEAGVYEQYF. The chain couples TRBV4-3 to TRBJ2-7; 8 positions agree with TRBD2. V dropped 0 bases and J dropped 3; count of bases not matched to a gene: 1. CDR3 length: 14 residues. Germline CDR1 reads LGHNA; CDR2 reads YSLEER.

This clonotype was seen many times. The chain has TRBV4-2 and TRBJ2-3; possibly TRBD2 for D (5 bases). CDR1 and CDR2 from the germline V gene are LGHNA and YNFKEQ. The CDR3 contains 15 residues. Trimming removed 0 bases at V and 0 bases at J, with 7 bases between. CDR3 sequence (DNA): TGTGCCAGCAGCCAAGACAAGCGGAGCACAGATACGCAGTATTTT. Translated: CASSQDKRSTDTQYF.

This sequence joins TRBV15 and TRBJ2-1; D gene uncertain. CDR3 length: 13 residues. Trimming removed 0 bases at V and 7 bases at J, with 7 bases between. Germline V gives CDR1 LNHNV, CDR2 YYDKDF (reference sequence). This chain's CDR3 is CATSRDRRNEQFF. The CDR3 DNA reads TGTGCCACCAGCAGAGATAGGCGAAATGAGCAGTTCTTC.

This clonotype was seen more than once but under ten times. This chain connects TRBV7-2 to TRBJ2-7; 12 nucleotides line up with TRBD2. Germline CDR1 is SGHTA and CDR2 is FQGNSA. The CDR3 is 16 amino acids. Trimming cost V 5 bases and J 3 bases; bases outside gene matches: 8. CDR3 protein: CASSPGLAGPFYEQYF. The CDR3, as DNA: TGTGCCAGCAGCCCCGGACTAGCGGGGCCTTTCTACGAGCAGTACTTC.

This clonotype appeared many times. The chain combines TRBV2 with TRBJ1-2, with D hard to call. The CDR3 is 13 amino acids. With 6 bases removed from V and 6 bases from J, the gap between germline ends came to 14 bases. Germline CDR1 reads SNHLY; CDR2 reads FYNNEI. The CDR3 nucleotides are TGTGCCAGCAGGGTAACCGGGAGCGATGGCTACACCTTC. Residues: CASRVTGSDGYTF.

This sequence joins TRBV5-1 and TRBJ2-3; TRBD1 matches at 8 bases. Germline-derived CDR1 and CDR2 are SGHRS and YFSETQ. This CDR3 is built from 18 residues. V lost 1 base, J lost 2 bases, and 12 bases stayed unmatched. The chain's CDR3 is CASSLSVVAGGPTDTQYF. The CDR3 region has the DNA TGCGCCAGCAGCTTGTCGGTGGTTGCAGGGGGCCCCACAGATACGCAGTATTTT.